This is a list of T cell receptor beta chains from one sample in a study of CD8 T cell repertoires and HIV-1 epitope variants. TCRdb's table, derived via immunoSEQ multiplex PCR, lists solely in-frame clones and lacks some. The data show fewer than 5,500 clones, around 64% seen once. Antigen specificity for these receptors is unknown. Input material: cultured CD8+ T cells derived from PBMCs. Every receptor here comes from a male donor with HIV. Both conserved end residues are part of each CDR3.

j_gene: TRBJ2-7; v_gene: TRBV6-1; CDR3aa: CASSVERGLSHEQYF
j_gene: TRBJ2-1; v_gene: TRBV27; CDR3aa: CASSSLPGDYNEQFF
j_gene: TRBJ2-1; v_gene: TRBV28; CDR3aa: CASSFEGGLYNEQFF
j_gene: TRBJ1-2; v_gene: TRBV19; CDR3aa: CASTTPGGYGYTF
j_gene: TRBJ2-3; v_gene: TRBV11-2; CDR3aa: CASSLNRGPDTQYF
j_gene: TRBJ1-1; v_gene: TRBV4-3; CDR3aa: CASSPSRTAEAFF
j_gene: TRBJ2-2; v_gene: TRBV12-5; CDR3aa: CASGTGTQNTGELFF
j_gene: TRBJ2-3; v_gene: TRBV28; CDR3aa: CASSPTIAGETDTQYF
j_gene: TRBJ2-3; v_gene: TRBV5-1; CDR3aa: CASSLGLVSTDTQYF
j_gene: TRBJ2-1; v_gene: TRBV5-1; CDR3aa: CASSSGTTPSYNEQFF
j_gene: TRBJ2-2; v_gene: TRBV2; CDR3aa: CASGRQGVAGELFF
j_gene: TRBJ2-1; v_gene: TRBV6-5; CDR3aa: CASTSGYYNEQFF
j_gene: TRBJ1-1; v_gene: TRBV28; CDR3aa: CASTLQGAGTEAFF
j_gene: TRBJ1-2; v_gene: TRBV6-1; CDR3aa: CASSEGRGGYTF
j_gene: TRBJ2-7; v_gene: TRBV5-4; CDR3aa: CASSSGGDPNSYEQYF
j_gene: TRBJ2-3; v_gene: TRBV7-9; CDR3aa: CAAGASGNTDTQYF
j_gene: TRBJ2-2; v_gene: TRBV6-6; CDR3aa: CASSRTVNTGELFF
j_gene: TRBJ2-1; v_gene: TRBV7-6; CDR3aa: CASSFGGRGGKDEQFF
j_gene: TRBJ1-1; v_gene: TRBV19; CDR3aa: CASKVTGVPEAFF